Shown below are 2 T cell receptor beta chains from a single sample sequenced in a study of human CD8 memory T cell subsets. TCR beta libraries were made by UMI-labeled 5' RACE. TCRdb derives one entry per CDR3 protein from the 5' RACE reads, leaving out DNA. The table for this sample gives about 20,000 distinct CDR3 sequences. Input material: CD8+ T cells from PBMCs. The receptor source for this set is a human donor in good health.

The CDR3 spells CSVEDGAEYQETQYF. V usage is TRBV29-1 and J usage is TRBJ2-5. Germline CDR1 and CDR2: SQVTM and ANQGSEA. CDR3 length equals 15 residues.

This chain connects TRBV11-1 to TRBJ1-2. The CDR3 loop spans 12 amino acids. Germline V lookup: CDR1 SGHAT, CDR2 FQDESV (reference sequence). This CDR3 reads CASSPGPYGYTF.